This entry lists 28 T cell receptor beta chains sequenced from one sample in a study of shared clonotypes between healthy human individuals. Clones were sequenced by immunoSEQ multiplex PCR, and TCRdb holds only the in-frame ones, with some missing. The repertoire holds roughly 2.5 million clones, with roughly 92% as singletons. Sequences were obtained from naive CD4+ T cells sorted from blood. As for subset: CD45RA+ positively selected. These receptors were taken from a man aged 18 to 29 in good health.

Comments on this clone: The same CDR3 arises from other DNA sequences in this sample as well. The CDR3 sequence is CSVGGGSNQPQHF. CDR3 coding DNA: TGCAGCGTTGGGGGTGGAAGCAATCAGCCCCAGCATTTT. The chain couples TRBV29-1 to TRBJ1-5, with no clear D. The germline gives CDR1 SQVTM, CDR2 ANQGSEA. V was pared by 4 bases and J by 1 base, with 8 bases between. The CDR3 is 13 amino acids. Looking up the rest from reference TRBV29-1 and TRBJ1-5 gives the full variable domain: SAVISQKPSRDICQRGTSLTIQCQVDSQVTMMFWYRQQPGQSLTLIATANQGSEATYESGFVIDKFPISRPNLTFSTLTVSNMSPEDSSIYLCSVGGGSNQPQHFGDGTRLSIL.

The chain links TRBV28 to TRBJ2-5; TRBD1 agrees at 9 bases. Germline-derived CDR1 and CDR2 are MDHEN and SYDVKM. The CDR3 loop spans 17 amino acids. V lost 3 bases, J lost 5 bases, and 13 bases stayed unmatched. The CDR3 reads CASSLGDRALGGETQYF. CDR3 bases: TGTGCCAGCAGTTTGGGGGACAGGGCTCTCGGCGGGGAGACCCAGTACTTC.

CDR3 coding DNA: TGTGCCAGCAGCCAAGACCGGCGACTAGCGGGGAATCAAGAGACCCAGTACTTC. It translates to CASSQDRRLAGNQETQYF. This chain connects TRBV4-2 to TRBJ2-5; 11 bases are a match to TRBD2. CDR3 length: 18 amino acids. Germline CDR1 reads LGHNA; CDR2 reads YNFKEQ. With 0 bases clipped from V and 2 bases from J, the junction kept 8 bases outside the gene matches.

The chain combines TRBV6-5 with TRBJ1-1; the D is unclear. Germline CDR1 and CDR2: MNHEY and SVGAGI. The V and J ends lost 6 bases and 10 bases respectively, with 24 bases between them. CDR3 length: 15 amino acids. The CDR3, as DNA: TGTGCCAGCAGCGGATCTCCCGGACTCTCGGGGTTAGCTTTCTTT. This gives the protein CASSGSPGLSGLAFF.

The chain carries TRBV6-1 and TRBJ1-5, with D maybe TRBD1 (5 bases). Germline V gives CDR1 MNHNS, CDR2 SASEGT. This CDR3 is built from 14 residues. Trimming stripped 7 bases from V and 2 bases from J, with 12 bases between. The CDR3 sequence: CASIPAGRNQPQHF. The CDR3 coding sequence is TGTGCCAGCATCCCCGCGGGGCGCAATCAGCCCCAGCATTTT.

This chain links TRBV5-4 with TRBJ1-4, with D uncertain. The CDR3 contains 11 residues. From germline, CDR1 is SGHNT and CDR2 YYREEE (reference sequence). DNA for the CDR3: TGTGCGGGAGGAGCCCGGGAAAAACTGTTTTTT. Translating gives CAGGAREKLFF.

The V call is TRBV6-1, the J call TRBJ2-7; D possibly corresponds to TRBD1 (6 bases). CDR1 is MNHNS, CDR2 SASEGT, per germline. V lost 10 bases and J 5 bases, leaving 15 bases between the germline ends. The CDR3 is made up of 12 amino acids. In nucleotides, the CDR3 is TGTGCCACCAGGGGCAGGGTTCACGAGCAGTACTTC. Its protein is CATRGRVHEQYF.

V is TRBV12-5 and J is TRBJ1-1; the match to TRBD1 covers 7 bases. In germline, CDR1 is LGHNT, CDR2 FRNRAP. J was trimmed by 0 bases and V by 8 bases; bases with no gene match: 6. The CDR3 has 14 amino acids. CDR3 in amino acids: CASSQGLMNTEAFF. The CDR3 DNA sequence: TGTGCTAGTTCACAGGGGCTCATGAACACTGAAGCTTTCTTT.

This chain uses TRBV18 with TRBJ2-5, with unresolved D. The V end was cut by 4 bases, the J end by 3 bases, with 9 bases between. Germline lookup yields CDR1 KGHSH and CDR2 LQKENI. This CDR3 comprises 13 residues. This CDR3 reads CASSQGREETQYF. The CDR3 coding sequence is TGTGCCAGCTCACAAGGGCGAGAAGAGACCCAGTACTTC.

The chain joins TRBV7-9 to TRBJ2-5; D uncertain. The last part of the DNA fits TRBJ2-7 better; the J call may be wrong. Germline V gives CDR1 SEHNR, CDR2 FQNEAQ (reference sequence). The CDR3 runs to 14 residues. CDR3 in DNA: TGTGCCAGCAGCAAAAAAGGAATTCGACACGAGCAGTACTTC. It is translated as CASSKKGIRHEQYF.

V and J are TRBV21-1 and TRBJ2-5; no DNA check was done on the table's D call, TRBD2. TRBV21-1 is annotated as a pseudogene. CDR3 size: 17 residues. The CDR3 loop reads CASSKKGRERKRETQYF. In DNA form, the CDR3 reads TGTGCCAGCAGCAAAAAAGGAAGGGAGAGGAAACGGGAGACCCAGTACTTC.

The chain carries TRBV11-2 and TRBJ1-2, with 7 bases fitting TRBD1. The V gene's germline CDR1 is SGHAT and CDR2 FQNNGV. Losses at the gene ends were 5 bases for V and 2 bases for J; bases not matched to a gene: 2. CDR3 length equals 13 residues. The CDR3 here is CASSVDRNYGYTF. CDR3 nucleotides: TGTGCCAGCAGCGTGGACAGGAACTATGGCTACACCTTC. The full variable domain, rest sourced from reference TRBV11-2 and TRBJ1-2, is EAGVAQSPRYKIIEKRQSVAFWCNPISGHATLYWYQQILGQGPKLLIQFQNNGVVDDSQLPKDRFSAERLKGVDSTLKIQPAKLEDSAVYLCASSVDRNYGYTFGSGTRLTVV.

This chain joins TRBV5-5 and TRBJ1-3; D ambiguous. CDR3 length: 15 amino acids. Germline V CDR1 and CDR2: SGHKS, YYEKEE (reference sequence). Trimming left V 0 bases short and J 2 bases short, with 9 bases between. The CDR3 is CASSLVQRTGNTIYF. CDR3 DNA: TGTGCCAGCAGCTTGGTGCAGCGGACTGGAAACACCATATATTTT.

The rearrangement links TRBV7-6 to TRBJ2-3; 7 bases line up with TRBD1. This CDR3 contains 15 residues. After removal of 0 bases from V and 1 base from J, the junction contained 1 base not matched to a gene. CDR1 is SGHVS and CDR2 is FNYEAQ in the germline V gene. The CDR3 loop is CASSLAGTGTDTQYF. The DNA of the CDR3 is TGTGCCAGCAGCTTAGCCGGGACAGGCACAGATACGCAGTATTTT.

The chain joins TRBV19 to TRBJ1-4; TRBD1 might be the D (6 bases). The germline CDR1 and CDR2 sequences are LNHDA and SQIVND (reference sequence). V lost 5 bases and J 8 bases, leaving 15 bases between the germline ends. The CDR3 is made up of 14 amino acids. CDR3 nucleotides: TGTGCCAGTAGTGAAACAAGGGGGAACGAAAAACTGTTTTTT. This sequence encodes CASSETRGNEKLFF.

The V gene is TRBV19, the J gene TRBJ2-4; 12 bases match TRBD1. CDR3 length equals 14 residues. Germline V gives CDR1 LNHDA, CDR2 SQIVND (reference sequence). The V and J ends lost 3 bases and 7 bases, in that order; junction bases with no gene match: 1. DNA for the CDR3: TGTGCCAGTAGTATTGGGACAGGGGGCAACATTCAGTACTTC. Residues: CASSIGTGGNIQYF.

In nucleotides, the CDR3 is TGCGCCAGCAGCCAAGTGGACAGGGGGGACTATGGCTACACCTTC. Its protein is CASSQVDRGDYGYTF. J is TRBJ1-2 and V is TRBV4-1; 10 positions match TRBD1. CDR1 MGHRA and CDR2 YSYEKL come from the germline V gene. With 1 base clipped from V and 3 bases from J, the junction kept 2 bases outside the gene matches. This CDR3 region has 15 residues.

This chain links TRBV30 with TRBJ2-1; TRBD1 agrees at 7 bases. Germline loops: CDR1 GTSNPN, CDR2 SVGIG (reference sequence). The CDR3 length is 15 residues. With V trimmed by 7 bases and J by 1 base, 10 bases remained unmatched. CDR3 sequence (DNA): TGTGCCTTAGACCCCCAACAGGGGTCCTACAATGAGCAGTTCTTC. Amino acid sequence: CALDPQQGSYNEQFF.

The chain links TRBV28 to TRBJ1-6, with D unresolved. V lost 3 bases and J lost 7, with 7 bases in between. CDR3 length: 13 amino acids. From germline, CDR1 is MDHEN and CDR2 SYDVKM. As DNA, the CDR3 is TGTGCCAGCAGTTTTATTAACAATTCACCCCTCCACTTT. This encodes CASSFINNSPLHF.

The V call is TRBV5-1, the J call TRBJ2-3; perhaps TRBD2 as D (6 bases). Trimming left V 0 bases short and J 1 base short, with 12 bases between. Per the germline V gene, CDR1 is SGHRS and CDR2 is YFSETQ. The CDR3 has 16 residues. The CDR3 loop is CASSLGLRGGTDTQYF. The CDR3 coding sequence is TGCGCCAGCAGCTTGGGGTTGCGGGGTGGCACAGATACGCAGTATTTT.

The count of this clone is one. This chain's CDR3 is CAITGQGGTEAFF. In DNA, the CDR3 is TGTGCCATCACCGGACAGGGCGGCACTGAAGCTTTCTTT. The chain is built from TRBV6-5 and TRBJ1-1, with 8 positions matching TRBD1. The V gene end was trimmed by 10 bases and the J gene end by 4 bases; junction bases not matched to a gene: 8. The germline V gene encodes CDR1 MNHEY and CDR2 SVGAGI. The CDR3 length is 13 residues.

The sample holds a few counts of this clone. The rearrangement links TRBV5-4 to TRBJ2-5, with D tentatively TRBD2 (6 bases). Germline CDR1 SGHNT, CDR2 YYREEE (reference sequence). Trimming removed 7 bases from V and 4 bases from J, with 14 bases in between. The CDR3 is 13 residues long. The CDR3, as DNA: TGTGCCAGCGGGGCCGGGAGCCTAGAGACCCAGTACTTC. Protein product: CASGAGSLETQYF.

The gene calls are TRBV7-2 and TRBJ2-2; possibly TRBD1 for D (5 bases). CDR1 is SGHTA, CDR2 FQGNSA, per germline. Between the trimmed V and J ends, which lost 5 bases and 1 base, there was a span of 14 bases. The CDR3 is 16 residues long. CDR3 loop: CASSQRGQRNTGELFF. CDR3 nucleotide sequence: TGTGCCAGCAGCCAAAGAGGACAAAGGAACACCGGGGAGCTGTTTTTT.

In DNA form, the CDR3 reads TGTGCCAGCAGCTTGGGGCTAGCTAACTATGGCTACACCTTC. Translating it yields CASSLGLANYGYTF. The chain is built from TRBV7-9 and TRBJ1-2; TRBD1 is a possible D gene (5 bases). The CDR3 consists of 14 residues. CDR1 is SEHNR and CDR2 is FQNEAQ in the germline V gene (reference sequence). The V end lost 3 bases, the J end lost 0 bases, and 8 bases lay between the germline ends.

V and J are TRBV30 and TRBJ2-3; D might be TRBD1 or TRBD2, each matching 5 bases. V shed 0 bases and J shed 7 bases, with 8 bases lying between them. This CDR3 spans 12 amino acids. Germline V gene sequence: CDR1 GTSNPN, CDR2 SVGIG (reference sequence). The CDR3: CAWSVGDHTQYF. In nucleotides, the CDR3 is TGTGCCTGGAGTGTCGGGGACCATACGCAGTATTTT. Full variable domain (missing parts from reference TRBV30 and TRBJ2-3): SQTIHQWPATLVQPVGSPLSLECTVEGTSNPNLYWYRQAAGRGLQLLFYSVGIGQISSEVPQNLSASRPQDRQFILSSKKLLLSDSGFYLCAWSVGDHTQYFGPGTRLTVL.

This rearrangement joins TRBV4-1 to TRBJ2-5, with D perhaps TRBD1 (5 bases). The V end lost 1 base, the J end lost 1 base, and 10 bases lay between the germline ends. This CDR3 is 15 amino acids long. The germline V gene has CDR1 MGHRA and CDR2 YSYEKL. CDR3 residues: CASSQAGQGQETQYF. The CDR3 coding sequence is TGCGCCAGCAGCCAAGCTGGCCAGGGCCAAGAGACCCAGTACTTC.

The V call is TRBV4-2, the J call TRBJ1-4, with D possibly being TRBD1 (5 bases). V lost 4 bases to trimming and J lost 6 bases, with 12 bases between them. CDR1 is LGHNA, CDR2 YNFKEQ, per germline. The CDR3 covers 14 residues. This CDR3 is CASSRRQPHEKLFF. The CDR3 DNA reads TGTGCCAGCAGCCGCAGACAGCCTCATGAAAAACTGTTTTTT.

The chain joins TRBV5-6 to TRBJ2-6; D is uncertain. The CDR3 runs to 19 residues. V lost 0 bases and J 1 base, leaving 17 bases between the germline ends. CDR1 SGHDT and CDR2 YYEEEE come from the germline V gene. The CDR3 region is CASSLDYRLVLSGANVLTF. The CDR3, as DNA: TGTGCCAGCAGCTTGGATTATAGGCTGGTTTTATCTGGGGCCAACGTCCTGACTTTC.